These T cell receptor beta chains were read from a single sample in a study of Tregs in tolerant kidney transplant recipients. Here immunoSEQ multiplex PCR was the method, and the copy in TCRdb shows in-frame clones only, minus some. Seen here are under 95,000 clones, more than 85% observed once, and the top ten hold 0.3% to 0.4%. The sequenced sample was Tregs from blood, obtained before the transplant. These receptors were obtained from a human donor who received a combined kidney and bone marrow transplant. Both conserved end residues are part of each CDR3. Fields, in order: J gene, V gene, D gene, CDR3 protein. D genes are given only for firm matches.

j_call: TRBJ2-7
v_call: TRBV29-1
d_call: TRBD1
cdr3_aa: CSVDRGNDEQYF

j_call: TRBJ2-3
v_call: TRBV4-2
d_call: TRBD2
cdr3_aa: CASSQVVAGSTDTQYF

j_call: TRBJ1-3
v_call: TRBV15
d_call: NA
cdr3_aa: CATSRGEGRRSGNTIYF

j_call: TRBJ2-7
v_call: TRBV28
d_call: NA
cdr3_aa: CASSLGDPGRREVEQYF

j_call: TRBJ2-2
v_call: TRBV28
d_call: NA
cdr3_aa: CASSIANKDTGELFF

j_call: TRBJ2-7
v_call: TRBV7-2
d_call: NA
cdr3_aa: CASSLGQSPSSYEQYF

j_call: TRBJ2-2
v_call: TRBV6-6
d_call: TRBD1
cdr3_aa: CASSYPGQGTGELFF

j_call: TRBJ2-5
v_call: TRBV2
d_call: NA
cdr3_aa: CASSEQETQYF

j_call: TRBJ2-5
v_call: TRBV28
d_call: TRBD1
cdr3_aa: CASRAGGQETQYF

j_call: TRBJ2-1
v_call: TRBV6-4
d_call: NA
cdr3_aa: CASSDLGRSSYNEQFF

j_call: TRBJ2-7
v_call: TRBV27
d_call: TRBD2
cdr3_aa: CASSRDYGTGEQYF

j_call: TRBJ1-1
v_call: TRBV28
d_call: NA
cdr3_aa: CASSFMNTEAFF

j_call: TRBJ2-7
v_call: TRBV7-9
d_call: TRBD2
cdr3_aa: CASSSGTSGVDEQYF

j_call: TRBJ2-1
v_call: TRBV16
d_call: NA
cdr3_aa: CASSPTIRVTYNEQFF

j_call: TRBJ2-7
v_call: TRBV28
d_call: TRBD2
cdr3_aa: CASQGGSLSYEQYF

j_call: TRBJ2-5
v_call: TRBV29-1
d_call: NA
cdr3_aa: CSVEDSRKETQYF

j_call: TRBJ1-2
v_call: TRBV10-1
d_call: NA
cdr3_aa: CARRTRGKPPRGRGYTF

j_call: TRBJ2-7
v_call: TRBV7-2
d_call: TRBD2
cdr3_aa: CASTRLAVGGPYEQYF

j_call: TRBJ1-2
v_call: TRBV28
d_call: NA
cdr3_aa: CASSLGLYYGYTF

j_call: TRBJ1-4
v_call: TRBV2
d_call: NA
cdr3_aa: CASSRDRLDEKLFF